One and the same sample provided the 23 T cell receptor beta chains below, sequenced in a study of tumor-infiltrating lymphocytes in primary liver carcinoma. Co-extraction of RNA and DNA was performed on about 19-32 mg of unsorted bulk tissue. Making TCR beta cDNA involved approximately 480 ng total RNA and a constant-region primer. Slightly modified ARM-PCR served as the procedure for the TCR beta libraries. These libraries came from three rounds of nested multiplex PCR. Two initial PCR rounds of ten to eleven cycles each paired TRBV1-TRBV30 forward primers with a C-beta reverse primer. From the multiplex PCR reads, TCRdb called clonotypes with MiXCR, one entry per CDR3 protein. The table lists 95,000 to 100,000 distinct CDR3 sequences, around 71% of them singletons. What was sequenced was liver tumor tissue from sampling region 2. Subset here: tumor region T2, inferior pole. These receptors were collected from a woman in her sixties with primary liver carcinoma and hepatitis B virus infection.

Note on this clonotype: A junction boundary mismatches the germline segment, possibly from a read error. CDR3 in amino acids: CACSYSIRDGRNTGELFF. CDR3 coding DNA: TGTGCCTGCAGTTATTCGATTCGGGACGGGAGAAACACCGGGGAGCTGTTTTTT. The chain carries TRBV6-5 and TRBJ2-2; TRBD2 might be the D (6 bases). In germline, CDR1 is MNHEY, CDR2 SVGAGI. The CDR3 contains 18 residues.

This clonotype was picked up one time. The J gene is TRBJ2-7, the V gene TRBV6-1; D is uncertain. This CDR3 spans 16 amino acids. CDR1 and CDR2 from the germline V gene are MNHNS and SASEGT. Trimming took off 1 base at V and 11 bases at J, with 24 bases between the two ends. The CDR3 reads CASSEEGSSTCEEKYF. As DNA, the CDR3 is TGTGCCAGCAGTGAAGAGGGAAGTTCCACATGTGAGGAGAAGTACTTC.

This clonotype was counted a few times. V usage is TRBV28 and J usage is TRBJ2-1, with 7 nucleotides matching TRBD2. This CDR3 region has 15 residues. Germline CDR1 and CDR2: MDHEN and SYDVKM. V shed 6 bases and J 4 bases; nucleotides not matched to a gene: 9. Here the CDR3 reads CASSLSGLDYNEQFF. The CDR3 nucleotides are TGTGCCAGCAGCCTTTCAGGACTAGATTACAATGAGCAGTTCTTC.

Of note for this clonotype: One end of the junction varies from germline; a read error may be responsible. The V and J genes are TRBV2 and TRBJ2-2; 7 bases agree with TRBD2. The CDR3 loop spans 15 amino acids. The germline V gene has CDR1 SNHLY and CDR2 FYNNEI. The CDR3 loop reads CASRGGTTNTGEPFF. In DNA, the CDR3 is TGTGCCAGCAGGGGAGGGACTACGAACACCGGGGAGCCGTTTTTT.

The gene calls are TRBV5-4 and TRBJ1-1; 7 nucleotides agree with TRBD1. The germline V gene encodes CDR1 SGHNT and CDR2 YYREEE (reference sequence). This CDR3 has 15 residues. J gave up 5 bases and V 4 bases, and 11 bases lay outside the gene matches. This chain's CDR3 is CASSPSGGQNTEAFF. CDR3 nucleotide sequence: TGTGCCAGCAGCCCATCCGGGGGACAGAATACTGAAGCTTTCTTT.

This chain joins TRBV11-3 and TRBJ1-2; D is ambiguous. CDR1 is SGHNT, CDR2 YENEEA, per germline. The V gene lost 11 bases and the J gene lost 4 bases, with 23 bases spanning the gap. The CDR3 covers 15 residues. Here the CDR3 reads CACRRSHGQLYGYTF. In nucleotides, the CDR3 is TGTGCCTGCCGCCGATCCCACGGGCAGCTCTATGGCTACACCTTC.

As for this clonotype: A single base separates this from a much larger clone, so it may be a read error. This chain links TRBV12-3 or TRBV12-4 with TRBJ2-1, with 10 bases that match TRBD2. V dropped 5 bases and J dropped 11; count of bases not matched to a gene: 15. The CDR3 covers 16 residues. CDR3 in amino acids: CASSGLAGGYAYKQFF. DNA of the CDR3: TGTGCCAGCAGTGGGTTAGCGGGAGGATATGCCTATAAGCAGTTCTTC.

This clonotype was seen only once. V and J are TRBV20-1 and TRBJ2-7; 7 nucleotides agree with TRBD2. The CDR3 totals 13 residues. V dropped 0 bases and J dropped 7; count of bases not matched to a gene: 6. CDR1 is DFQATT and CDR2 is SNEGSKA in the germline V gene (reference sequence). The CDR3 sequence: CSAREGGRGEQYF. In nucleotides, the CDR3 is TGCAGTGCTAGAGAGGGCGGGAGAGGTGAGCAGTACTTC.

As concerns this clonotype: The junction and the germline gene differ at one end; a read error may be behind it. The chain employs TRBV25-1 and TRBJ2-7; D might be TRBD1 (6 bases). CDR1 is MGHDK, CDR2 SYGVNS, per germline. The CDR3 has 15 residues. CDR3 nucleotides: TGTGCCAGCAGTGAAGGAAACAGGGTAGTCTACGAGCAGTATTTC. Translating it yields CASSEGNRVVYEQYF.

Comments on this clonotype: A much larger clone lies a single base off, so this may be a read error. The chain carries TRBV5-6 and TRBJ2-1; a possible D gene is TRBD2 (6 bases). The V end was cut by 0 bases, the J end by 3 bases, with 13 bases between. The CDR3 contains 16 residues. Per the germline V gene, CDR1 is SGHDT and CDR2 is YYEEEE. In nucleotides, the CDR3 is TGTGCCAGCAGCTTGGAACTAGTGGGAGGCTACAATGAGCAGTTCTTC. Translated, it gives CASSLELVGGYNEQFF.

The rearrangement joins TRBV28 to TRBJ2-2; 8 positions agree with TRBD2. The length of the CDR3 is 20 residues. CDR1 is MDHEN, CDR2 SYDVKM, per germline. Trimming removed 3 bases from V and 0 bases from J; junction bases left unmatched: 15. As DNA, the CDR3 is TGTGCCAGCAGTTTGAGTCTCCTAGCGGGTTGGGAACCGAACACCGGGGAGCTGTTTTTT. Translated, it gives CASSLSLLAGWEPNTGELFF.

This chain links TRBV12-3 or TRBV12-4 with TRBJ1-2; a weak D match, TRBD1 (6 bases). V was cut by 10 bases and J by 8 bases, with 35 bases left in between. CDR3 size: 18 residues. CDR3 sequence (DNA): TGTGCCATCAGCGAGAGTGGGGGGCGCCCCACAACTAACGTAGGCTACACCTTC. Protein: CAISESGGRPTTNVGYTF.

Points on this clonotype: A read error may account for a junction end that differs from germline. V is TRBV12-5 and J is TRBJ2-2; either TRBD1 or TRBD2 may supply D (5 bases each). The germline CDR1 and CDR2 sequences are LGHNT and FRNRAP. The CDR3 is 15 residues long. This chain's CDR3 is CTSDQGRINTGELFF. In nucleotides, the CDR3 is TGTACTAGTGATCAGGGCAGAATTAACACCGGGGAGCTGTTTTTT.

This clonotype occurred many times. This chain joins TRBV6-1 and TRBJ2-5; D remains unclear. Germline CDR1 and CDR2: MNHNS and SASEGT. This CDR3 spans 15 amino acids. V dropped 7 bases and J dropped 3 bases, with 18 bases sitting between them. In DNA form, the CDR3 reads TGTGCCAGCACGCAAACTTCGATGGGGAAAGAGACCCAGTACTTC. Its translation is CASTQTSMGKETQYF.

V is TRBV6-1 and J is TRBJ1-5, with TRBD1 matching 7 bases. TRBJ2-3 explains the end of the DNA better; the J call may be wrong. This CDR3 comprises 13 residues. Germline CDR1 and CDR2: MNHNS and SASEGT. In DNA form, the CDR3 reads TGTGCCGGGGGACAGCATAGCAATCAACCCCAGTATTTT. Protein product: CAGGQHSNQPQYF.

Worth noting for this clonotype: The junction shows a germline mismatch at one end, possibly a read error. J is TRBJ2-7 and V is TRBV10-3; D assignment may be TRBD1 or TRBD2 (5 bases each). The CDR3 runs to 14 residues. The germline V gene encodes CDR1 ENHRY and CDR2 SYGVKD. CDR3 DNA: TGTGCCACCAGTGAGGGCAGGGAACCCTATGAGCAGTACTTC. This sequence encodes CATSEGREPYEQYF.

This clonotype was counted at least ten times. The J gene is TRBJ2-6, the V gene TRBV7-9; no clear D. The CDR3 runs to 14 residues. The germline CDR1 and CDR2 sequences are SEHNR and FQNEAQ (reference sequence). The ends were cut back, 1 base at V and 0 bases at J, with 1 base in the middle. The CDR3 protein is CASSLGSGANVLTF. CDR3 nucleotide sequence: TGTGCCAGCAGCTTAGGCTCTGGGGCCAACGTCCTGACTTTC.

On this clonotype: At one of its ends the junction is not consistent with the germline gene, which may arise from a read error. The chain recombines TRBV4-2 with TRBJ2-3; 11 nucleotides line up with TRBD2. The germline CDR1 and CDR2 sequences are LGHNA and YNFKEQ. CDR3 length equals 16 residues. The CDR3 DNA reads TGTGCCAGCAGCCAAGAGACTAGCGGGGCCATAGATGCGCAGTATTTT. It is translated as CASSQETSGAIDAQYF.

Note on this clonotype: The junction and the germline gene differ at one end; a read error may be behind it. CDR3 sequence (DNA): TGTGCCATCGGACTAGCTGGATCCAATGAGCATTTCTTC. Encoded protein: CAIGLAGSNEHFF. The gene calls are TRBV10-3 and TRBJ2-1, with 8 nucleotides matching TRBD2. Germline V gives CDR1 ENHRY, CDR2 SYGVKD. The CDR3 loop spans 13 amino acids.

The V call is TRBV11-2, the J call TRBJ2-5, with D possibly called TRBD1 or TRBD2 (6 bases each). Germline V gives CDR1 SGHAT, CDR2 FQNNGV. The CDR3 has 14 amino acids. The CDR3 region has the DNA TGTACCGGCAGCTGGAGAAAGGGGGAAGGGACTCAGTACTTC. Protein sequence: CTGSWRKGEGTQYF. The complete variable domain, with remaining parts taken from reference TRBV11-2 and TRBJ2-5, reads EAGVAQSPRYKIIEKRQSVAFWCNPISGHATLYWYQQILGQGPKLLIQFQNNGVVDDSQLPKDRFSAERLKGVDSTLKIQPAKLEDSAVYLCTGSWRKGEGTQYFGPGTRLLVL.

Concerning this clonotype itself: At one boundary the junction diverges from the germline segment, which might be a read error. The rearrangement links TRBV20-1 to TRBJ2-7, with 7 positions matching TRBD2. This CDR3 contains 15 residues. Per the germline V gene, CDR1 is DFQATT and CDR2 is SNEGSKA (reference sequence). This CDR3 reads CNAIASGRGNYEQYF. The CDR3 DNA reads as TGCAATGCTATTGCTAGCGGACGGGGGAACTACGAGCAGTACTTC.

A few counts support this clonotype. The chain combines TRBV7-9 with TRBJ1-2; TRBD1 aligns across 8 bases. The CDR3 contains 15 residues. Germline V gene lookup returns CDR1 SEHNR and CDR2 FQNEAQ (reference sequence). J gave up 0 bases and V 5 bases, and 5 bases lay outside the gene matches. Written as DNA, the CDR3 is TGTGCCAGCAGCCCCGGACAGGGTCCTAACTATGGCTACACCTTC. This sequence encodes CASSPGQGPNYGYTF.

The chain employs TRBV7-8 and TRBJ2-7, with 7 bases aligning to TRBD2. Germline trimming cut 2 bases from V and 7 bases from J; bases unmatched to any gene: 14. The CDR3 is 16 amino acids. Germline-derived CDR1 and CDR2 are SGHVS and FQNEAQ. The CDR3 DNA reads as TGTGCCAGCAGCTTATGTGCTAGCGGAGGCTCGCAGGAGCAGTACTTC. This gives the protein CASSLCASGGSQEQYF.